The clone carrying this TCR beta chain was recorded many times. What it recognizes is unknown. Indicated time point: persistent/refractory GD, antithyroid drugs over 5 years with positive TRAb. PBMC RNA served as the TCR library source. This entry comes from a study of regulatory T cells in long-lasting Graves disease. Study-level findings and limits: Repertoires from persistent disease leaned toward TRBV28, TRBJ1-2 and TRBJ2-5. The persistent group shared 2,500 to 3,000 public clonotypes, more than the approximately 970 shared by new patients.

Building of the TCR beta libraries involved iRepertoire HTBI primers and Arm-PCR of CDR3 regions. TCRdb reanalysed the multiplex PCR reads using MiXCR and keeps one entry per CDR3 protein. The sample lists 450,000 or so distinct CDR3 sequences, roughly 23% occurring once. Germline values: CDR1 MNHNS, CDR2 SASEGT. The V end lost 8 bases, the J end lost 5 bases, and 18 bases lay between the germline ends. CDR3 size: 14 residues. Source: peripheral blood mononuclear cells (PBMCs), taken when the disease was refractory, from a patient treated with antithyroid drugs. The chain uses TRBV6-1 and TRBJ2-5, with D tentatively TRBD1 or TRBD2 (5 bases each). The clonotype was recovered from a female donor with Graves disease. The chain's CDR3 is CASQAGASLETQYF. CDR3 nucleotides: TGTGCCAGCCAGGCCGGGGCGAGCCTGGAGACCCAGTACTTC.